This T cell receptor beta chain stems from a study of memory CD4+ T cells and cytomegalovirus serostatus. This clone was picked up one time. The antigen remains undetermined. In the authors' methods: Out-of-frame sequences were removed, leaving 2,000,000 or so distinct TCRbeta sequences. Here immunoSEQ multiplex PCR was the method, and the copy in TCRdb shows in-frame clones only, minus some. Clonal size and the V and J genes are those of that table, whereas D and trimming came from the DNA. The profile shows 58,000 or so clones, about 80% of them singletons. There are 15 residues in the CDR3. The ends were cut back, 0 bases at V and 3 bases at J, with 9 bases in the middle. From germline, CDR1 is SGHNT and CDR2 YENEEA. Single viable CD3+CD4+CD8-CD45RO+ cells were sorted as the memory CD4+ T cells. After thawing, CD4+ T cells were positively selected. Study-wide results and limits: The CMV-associated TCR signature appears largely within the CD4+ memory repertoire. Each of 60 to 80 CMV-associated TCRbeta sequences occurred in one to five individuals.

The clonotype originates from an adult in good health and CMV-seropositive. The chain couples TRBV11-3 to TRBJ2-1; D gene unclear. Material: memory CD4+ T cells from blood. The CDR3 region has the DNA TGTGCCAGCAGCTTAGATGGACGCGTCTACAATGAGCAGTTCTTC. Protein sequence: CASSLDGRVYNEQFF.